Sequencing of this T cell receptor beta chain was carried out in a study of T cells in localized non-small cell lung cancer. This clone has a handful of counts. The table came from immunoSEQ multiplex PCR; TCRdb's copy has only in-frame clones and leaves some out. Here the sample spans 35,000 to 40,000 clones, around 88% being singletons. The sequencing used peripheral blood, collected before any cancer treatment. The receptor was isolated from a man aged 40 to 75 with stage I lung adenocarcinoma.

The CDR3 coding sequence is TGTGCCAGCAGCAAAGAGAGGGTTCATTTGGGACTAAATGAAAAACTGTTTTTT. Translating it yields CASSKERVHLGLNEKLFF. The gene calls are TRBV21-1 and TRBJ1-4. TRBV21-1 is labeled a pseudogene. The CDR3 length is 18 residues.